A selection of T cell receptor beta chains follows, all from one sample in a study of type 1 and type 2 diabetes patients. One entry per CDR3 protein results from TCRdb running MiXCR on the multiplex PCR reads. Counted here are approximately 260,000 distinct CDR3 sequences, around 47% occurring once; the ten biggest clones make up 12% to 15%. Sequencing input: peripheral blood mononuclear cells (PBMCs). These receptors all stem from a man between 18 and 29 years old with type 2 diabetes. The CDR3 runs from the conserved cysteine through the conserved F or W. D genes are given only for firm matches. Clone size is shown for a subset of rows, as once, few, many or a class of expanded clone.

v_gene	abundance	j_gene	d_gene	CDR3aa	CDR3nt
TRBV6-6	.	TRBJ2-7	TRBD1	CASSEVGQAYEQYF	TGTGCCAGCAGTGAAGTGGGACAGGCCTACGAGCAGTACTTC
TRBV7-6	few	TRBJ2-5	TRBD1	CASSLPDRAETQYF	TGTGCCAGCAGCTTACCCGACAGGGCAGAGACCCAGTACTTC
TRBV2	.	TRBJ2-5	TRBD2	CASSPGGGYQETQYF	TGTGCCAGCAGCCCCGGGGGGGGGTACCAAGAGACCCAGTACTTC
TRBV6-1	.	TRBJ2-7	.	CASLSWDYEQYF	TGTGCCAGCTTGAGTTGGGACTACGAGCAGTACTTC
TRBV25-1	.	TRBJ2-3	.	CASSEWGLGTQYF	TGTGCCAGCAGTGAATGGGGTTTGGGGACGCAGTATTTT
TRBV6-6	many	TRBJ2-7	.	CASSQQDITREQYF	TGTGCCAGCAGTCAACAGGATATCACGCGGGAGCAGTACTTC
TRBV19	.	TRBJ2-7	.	CASSGQKGIYEQYF	TGTGCCAGTAGTGGACAGAAGGGGATCTACGAGCAGTACTTC
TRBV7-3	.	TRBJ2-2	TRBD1	CASARGDRGNTGELFF	TGTGCCAGCGCCCGGGGGGACAGGGGGAACACCGGGGAGCTGTTTTTT
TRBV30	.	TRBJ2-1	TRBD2	CAWSHPWTSVYNEQFF	TGTGCCTGGAGCCATCCGTGGACTAGCGTTTACAATGAGCAGTTCTTC
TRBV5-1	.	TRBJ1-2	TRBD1	CASSLGGTELNYGYTF	TGCGCCAGCAGCTTGGGGGGGACAGAGCTTAACTATGGCTACACCTTC
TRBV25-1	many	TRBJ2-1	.	CASRFGQNNEQFF	TGTGCCAGCAGATTCGGACAGAACAATGAGCAGTTCTTC
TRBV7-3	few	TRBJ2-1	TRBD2	CASRASGSDEQFF	TGTGCCAGCCGGGCTAGCGGGAGCGATGAGCAGTTCTTC
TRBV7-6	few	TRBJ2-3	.	CASTTKGDTQYF	TGTGCCAGCACCACGAAGGGGGATACGCAGTATTTT
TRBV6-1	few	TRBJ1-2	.	CASSEAGLYGYTF	TGTGCCAGCAGTGAAGCGGGACTCTATGGCTACACCTTC
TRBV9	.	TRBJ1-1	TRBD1	CASSVIPTGGKHTEAFF	TGTGCCAGCAGCGTCATACCGACAGGGGGCAAACACACTGAAGCTTTCTTT
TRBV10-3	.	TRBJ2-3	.	CASSPLDRTDTQYF	TGTGCCAGCTCACCACTTGACAGGACAGATACGCAGTATTTT
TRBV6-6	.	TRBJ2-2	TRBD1	CASTDRGNTGELFF	TGTGCCAGCACAGACAGGGGAAACACCGGGGAGCTGTTTTTT
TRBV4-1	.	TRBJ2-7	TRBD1	CASSQDPQGAKLYEQYF	TGCGCCAGCAGCCAAGACCCCCAGGGGGCTAAGTTATACGAGCAGTACTTC
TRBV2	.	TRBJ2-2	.	CASREAGELFF	TGTGCCAGTCGAGAAGCCGGGGAGCTGTTTTTT
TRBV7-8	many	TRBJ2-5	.	CASSLMGYQETQYF	TGTGCCAGCAGCTTAATGGGGTACCAAGAGACCCAGTACTTC
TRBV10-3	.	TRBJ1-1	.	CAISPTGSTEAFF	TGTGCCATCAGCCCGACAGGTTCCACTGAAGCTTTCTTT
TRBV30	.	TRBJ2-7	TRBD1	CAWGTGSYEQYF	TGTGCCTGGGGGACAGGGTCCTACGAGCAGTACTTC
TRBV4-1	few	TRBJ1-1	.	CASSQARDMNTEAFF	TGCGCCAGCAGCCAAGCGAGGGACATGAACACTGAAGCTTTCTTT
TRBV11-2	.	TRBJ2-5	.	CASSLAPIQETQYF	TGTGCCAGCAGCTTAGCACCGATACAAGAGACCCAGTACTTC
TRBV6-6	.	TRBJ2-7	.	CATNGKVPINEQYF	TGTGCCACCAACGGGAAAGTTCCTATCAACGAGCAGTACTTC
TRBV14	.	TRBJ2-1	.	CASSQDYGSGNEQFF	TGTGCCAGCAGCCAAGACTACGGGAGTGGCAATGAGCAGTTCTTC
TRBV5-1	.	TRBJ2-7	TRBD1	CASSLQGVRYEQYF	TGCGCCAGCAGCCTACAGGGGGTTCGCTACGAGCAGTACTTC